This is a list of T cell receptor beta chains from one sample in a study of shared clonotypes between healthy human individuals. Profiling relied on immunoSEQ multiplex PCR, and the TCRdb table lists in-frame clones only, not all of them. Of about 600,000 clones listed, almost 97% are singletons. Sequencing was performed on naive CD4+ T cells sorted from blood. The receptors stem from a woman aged 30 to 39 in good health. CDR3s include the opening cysteine and the closing phenylalanine or tryptophan. Each record gives: clone size, V gene, J gene, D gene, CDR3 DNA, CDR3 protein. The D gene is left open where the match is weak. Expanded clones get a size class; other rows say once, few or many, or leave the size out.

>-|TRBV7-2|TRBJ2-3|-
TGTGCCAGCAGCTTATCCATGCAGGGGAGTTACACAGATACGCAGTATTTT
CASSLSMQGSYTDTQYF
>-|TRBV11-3|TRBJ2-7|-
TGTGCCAGCAGCTTGGGACGCCACCAAGGGGAGCAGTACTTC
CASSLGRHQGEQYF
>-|TRBV2|TRBJ1-2|-
TGTGCCAGCAGTGGTAAGGGGCTGGTTTATGGCTACACCTTC
CASSGKGLVYGYTF
>-|TRBV13|TRBJ1-2|TRBD1
TGTGCCAGCAGCCCTGGGACAGCCCAAGCCTTTTATGGCTACACCTTC
CASSPGTAQAFYGYTF
>-|TRBV5-1|TRBJ2-1|TRBD2
TGCGCCAGCAGCTTTCGGCCTAGCGGGATTCAGGAGCAGTTCTTC
CASSFRPSGIQEQFF
>-|TRBV19|TRBJ1-5|-
TGTGCCAGTAGTATAGGGGGCAATCAGCCCCAGCATTTT
CASSIGGNQPQHF
>-|TRBV4-3|TRBJ1-2|-
TGCGCCAGCAGCCGAGGAGCGGGTGGTGGCTACACCTTC
CASSRGAGGGYTF
>once|TRBV5-4|TRBJ2-5|-
TGTGCCAGCAGCTTGGAGATAGGAAGGGGAGAGACCCAGTACTTC
CASSLEIGRGETQYF
>-|TRBV25-1|TRBJ2-3|TRBD2
TGTGCCAGCAGTGAGGGGACTAGCGGGACGATGCACACAGATACGCAGTATTTT
CASSEGTSGTMHTDTQYF
>-|TRBV5-1|TRBJ1-4|-
TGCGCCAGCAGCTTGGTGGGGGGTAATGAAAAACTGTTTTTT
CASSLVGGNEKLFF
>-|TRBV30|TRBJ2-1|TRBD2
TGTGCCTGGAGTAAGGCTAGCGGGTCCTACAATGAGCAGTTCTTC
CAWSKASGSYNEQFF
>-|TRBV7-9|TRBJ1-5|-
TGTGCCAGCAGCTTAGCGGGAGGCAGCAATCAGCCCCAGCATTTT
CASSLAGGSNQPQHF
>-|TRBV18|TRBJ2-5|TRBD1
TGTGCCAGCTCAGCATCAGGGGGCGGTGAGACCCAGTACTTC
CASSASGGGETQYF
>-|TRBV10-3|TRBJ2-1|TRBD2
TGTGCCATCAGTTGGACTAGTGGGGGGTCTGAGCAGTTCTTC
CAISWTSGGSEQFF
>-|TRBV27|TRBJ2-7|TRBD1
TGTGCCAGCAGTTTTGACGGGACAGGGGGGTACGAGCAGTACTTC
CASSFDGTGGYEQYF
>once|TRBV19|TRBJ1-2|TRBD1
TGTGCCAGTAGTCTCCCTCAGGGGGCCTTAGGCTATGGCTACACCTTC
CASSLPQGALGYGYTF
>-|TRBV6-5|TRBJ2-1|TRBD1
TGTGCCAGCAGTCGACAGGGGCCAGACAATGAGCAGTTCTTC
CASSRQGPDNEQFF
>-|TRBV6-1|TRBJ2-7|-
TGTGCCAGCAGTGAATCCTGGGGCCGCGAGCAGTACTTC
CASSESWGREQYF
>-|TRBV6-6|TRBJ1-2|-
TGTGCCAGCAGCCGCTTGGCCCGGAACTATGGCTACACCTTC
CASSRLARNYGYTF
>-|TRBV5-1|TRBJ2-1|-
TGCGCCAGCAGCCAACCTAGAGGCGTGGTCTACAATGAGCAGTTCTTC
CASSQPRGVVYNEQFF
>few|TRBV7-9|TRBJ2-2|-
TGTGCCAGCAGTGATCGCGGGGCCGGGGAGCTGTTTTTT
CASSDRGAGELFF
>-|TRBV6-5|TRBJ2-7|-
TGTGCCAGCAGTTATAGGTTACAATACGAGCAGTACTTC
CASSYRLQYEQYF
>-|TRBV6-5|TRBJ2-3|-
TGTGCCAGCAGCCCAAATGGGGGCCGCACAGATACGCAGTATTTT
CASSPNGGRTDTQYF
>-|TRBV7-6|TRBJ2-5|-
TGTGCCAGCAGCTTAGCGGCATTAACGGGGGAGACCCAGTACTTC
CASSLAALTGETQYF
>-|TRBV4-1|TRBJ2-7|TRBD2
TGCGCCAGCAGCCAACATTTGACGGGAGGAGCGTACGAGCAGTACTTC
CASSQHLTGGAYEQYF
>-|TRBV27|TRBJ2-1|TRBD1
TGTGCCAGCACCACCCGATTTCAGACCCAGGGGGCTCGTAGGTTCTTC
CASTTRFQTQGARRFF
>-|TRBV6-4|TRBJ2-3|-
TGTGCCAGCAGTCCGGACTTGTCAACGCAGTATTTT
CASSPDLSTQYF
>-|TRBV10-2|TRBJ2-3|-
TGCGCCAGAAGTGCACGGCCAGAAGCAGATACGCAGTATTTT
CARSARPEADTQYF
>-|TRBV6-1|TRBJ2-7|-
TGTGCCAGTCAGGTCGTCTACGAGCAGTACTTC
CASQVVYEQYF
>-|TRBV5-5|TRBJ2-5|TRBD2
TGTGCCAGCAGCTTGGCCGCTAGCGGCTTCCAAGAGACCCAGTACTTC
CASSLAASGFQETQYF
>-|TRBV7-3|TRBJ1-5|-
TGTGCCAGCAGCTTAAAGGTGGTTACTCAGCCCCAGCATTTT
CASSLKVVTQPQHF
>-|TRBV6-1|TRBJ1-2|-
TGTGCCAGCAGTGCCAGTGGAGACAGTTTCTATGGCTACACCTTC
CASSASGDSFYGYTF
>-|TRBV5-1|TRBJ2-7|TRBD1
TGCGCCAGCAGCGTGACAGGGATACCAACCTACGAGCAGTACTTC
CASSVTGIPTYEQYF